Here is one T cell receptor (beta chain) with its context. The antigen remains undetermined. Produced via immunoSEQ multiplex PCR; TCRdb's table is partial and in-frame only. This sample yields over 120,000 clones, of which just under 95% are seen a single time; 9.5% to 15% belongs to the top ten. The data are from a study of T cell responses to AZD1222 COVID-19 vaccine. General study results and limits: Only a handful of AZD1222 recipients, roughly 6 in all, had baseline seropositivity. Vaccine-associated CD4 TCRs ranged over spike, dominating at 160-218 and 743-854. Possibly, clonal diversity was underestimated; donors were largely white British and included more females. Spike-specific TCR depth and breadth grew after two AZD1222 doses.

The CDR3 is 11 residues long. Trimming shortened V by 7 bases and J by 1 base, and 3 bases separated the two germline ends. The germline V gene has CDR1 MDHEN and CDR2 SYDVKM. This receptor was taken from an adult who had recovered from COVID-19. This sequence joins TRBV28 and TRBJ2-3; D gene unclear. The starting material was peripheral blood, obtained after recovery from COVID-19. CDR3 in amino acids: CASTGTDTQYF. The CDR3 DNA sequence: TGTGCCAGCACTGGCACAGATACGCAGTATTTT.